Following are 15 T cell receptor beta chains from one sample sequenced in a study of cytomegalovirus exposure and HLA in healthy donors. The study ran its PCR with 60 Vbeta and 13 Jbeta primers. The repertoire was sequenced with immunoSEQ multiplex PCR; TCRdb's copy has only in-frame clones and lacks some. The sample includes about 160,000 clones, 70% to 80% of them seen just once. Specimen: PBMCs. The receptors shown here come from a man between 18 and 29 years old in good health and CMV-seropositive.

The chain employs TRBV7-9 and TRBJ2-5, with 11 bases that match TRBD2. The J call is uncertain, as TRBJ2-7 better fits the DNA end. The CDR3 length is 16 residues. Looked up from germline, CDR1 is SEHNR and CDR2 is FQNEAQ (reference sequence). The CDR3 loop reads CASSSGLAGGVYEQYF. The CDR3 DNA sequence: TGTGCCAGCAGCTCGGGGCTAGCGGGAGGAGTCTACGAGCAGTACTTC.

This chain joins TRBV7-8 and TRBJ2-7, with TRBD2 identical over 10 bases. The ends lost 0 bases at V and 3 bases at J; junction bases unmatched: 5. The germline V gene encodes CDR1 SGHVS and CDR2 FQNEAQ. This CDR3 contains 16 residues. Here the CDR3 DNA reads TGTGCCAGCAGCTTAGCGGAGCGGGAGGGACGCTACGAGCAGTACTTC. This gives the protein CASSLAEREGRYEQYF.

The chain combines TRBV6-5 with TRBJ1-1; 9 nucleotides line up with TRBD1. V lost 10 bases, J lost 5 bases, and 8 bases stayed unmatched. In germline, CDR1 is MNHEY, CDR2 SVGAGI. This CDR3 is built from 13 residues. CDR3 bases: TGTGCCACCCCGGGACAGGGACGGACTGAAGCTTTCTTT. It translates to CATPGQGRTEAFF.

This chain joins TRBV7-9 and TRBJ1-1, with no clear D. V was trimmed by 1 base and J by 11 bases, leaving 11 bases between them. The CDR3 covers 12 residues. Germline V CDR1 and CDR2: SEHNR, FQNEAQ (reference sequence). The CDR3 reads CASSLGIGSAFF. The DNA for the CDR3 is TGTGCCAGCAGCTTAGGTATCGGTTCGGCTTTCTTT. Combining the CDR3 with reference TRBV7-9 and TRBJ1-1 gives the whole variable domain DTGVSQNPRHKITKRGQNVTFRCDPISEHNRLYWYRQTLGQGPEFLTYFQNEAQLEKSRLLSDRFSAERPKGSFSTLEIQRTEQGDSAMYLCASSLGIGSAFFGQGTRLTVV.

The genes are TRBV6-7 and TRBJ1-5; D may be TRBD1 (6 bases). TRBV6-7 is assigned to the ORF class and has an uncertain function. The CDR3 is 16 amino acids. V lost 10 bases to trimming and J lost 3 bases, with 22 bases between them. This chain's CDR3 is CAIPRRGARANQPQHF. Written as DNA, the CDR3 is TGTGCCATCCCTCGGCGGGGGGCAAGGGCCAATCAGCCCCAGCATTTT.

This chain joins TRBV7-2 and TRBJ1-2; D may be TRBD1 (5 bases). The V end was cut by 5 bases, the J end by 6 bases, with 16 bases between. The CDR3 length is 14 residues. Per germline, CDR1 SGHTA and CDR2 FQGNSA. CDR3 in DNA: TGTGCCAGCAGCCAAATTCAAGGGGTGGATGGCTACACCTTC. Its protein is CASSQIQGVDGYTF.

The CDR3 protein is CASSLLAGDINEQFF. CDR3 bases: TGTGCCAGCAGCTTACTAGCGGGAGATATTAATGAGCAGTTCTTC. The gene calls are TRBV7-7 and TRBJ2-1; TRBD2 aligns across 10 bases. This CDR3 comprises 15 residues. The V and J ends lost 2 bases and 7 bases, in that order; junction bases with no gene match: 5. CDR1 is SSHAT, CDR2 FNYEAQ, per germline (reference sequence).

This clone was recorded only once. V and J are TRBV6-4 and TRBJ1-2; unclear D gene. The CDR3 consists of 14 residues. The V gene lost 2 bases and the J gene lost 7 bases, with 14 bases spanning the gap. Germline CDR1 is MRHNA and CDR2 is SNTAGT. The CDR3 is CASSDAPYRTGYTF. Here the CDR3 DNA reads TGTGCCAGCAGTGACGCGCCTTATCGTACTGGCTACACCTTC.

This clone was counted a single time. The chain joins TRBV11-2 to TRBJ2-7; a possible D gene is TRBD2 (6 bases). Germline CDR1 reads SGHAT; CDR2 reads FQNNGV. V lost 0 bases, J lost 6 bases, and 9 bases lay in between. The CDR3 is 13 residues long. The CDR3 nucleotides are TGTGCCAGCAGCTTAGAGGCGGAGGGCGAGCAGTACTTC. Its protein product is CASSLEAEGEQYF.

This chain joins TRBV30 and TRBJ1-5; D ambiguous. Germline CDR1 GTSNPN, CDR2 SVGIG (reference sequence). The ends were cut back, 0 bases at V and 5 bases at J, with 11 bases in the middle. The CDR3 has 14 residues. The DNA of the CDR3 is TGTGCCTGGAGTGTACTTGAGATAGATCAGCCCCAGCATTTT. It encodes CAWSVLEIDQPQHF.

The chain uses TRBV4-3 and TRBJ2-7; D possibly corresponds to TRBD2 (5 bases). V was shortened by 0 bases and J by 3 bases, with 12 bases between the two germline ends. The CDR3 spans 15 residues. CDR1 LGHNA and CDR2 YSLEER come from the germline V gene. The CDR3 region has the DNA TGCGCCAGCAGCCAAGATTGGAGGCAGAGCTACGAGCAGTACTTC. Encoded protein: CASSQDWRQSYEQYF.

The V and J genes are TRBV13 and TRBJ1-2, with a possible D match to TRBD1 (5 bases). The CDR3 is 15 residues long. V lost 2 bases and J 0 bases, leaving 10 bases between the germline ends. Germline assignment: CDR1 PRHDT and CDR2 FYEKMQ (reference sequence). The chain's CDR3 is CASSLYDRSNYGYTF. The CDR3 nucleotides read TGTGCCAGCAGCTTATATGACAGATCTAACTATGGCTACACCTTC.

CDR3: CASSLGAGASDTQYF. The DNA for the CDR3 is TGCGCCAGCAGCTTGGGTGCGGGAGCCTCAGATACGCAGTATTTT. The J gene is TRBJ2-3, the V gene TRBV5-1, with TRBD2 identical over 7 bases. The germline V gene has CDR1 SGHRS and CDR2 YFSETQ. The CDR3 extends over 15 amino acids. The ends lost 0 bases at V and 4 bases at J; junction bases unmatched: 5. Supplemented by reference TRBV5-1 and TRBJ2-3, the full variable domain reads KAGVTQTPRYLIKTRGQQVTLSCSPISGHRSVSWYQQTPGQGLQFLFEYFSETQRNKGNFPGRFSGRQFSNSRSEMNVSTLELGDSALYLCASSLGAGASDTQYFGPGTRLTVL.

This chain links TRBV7-8 with TRBJ1-5; D not certain. V lost 4 bases and J 4 bases, leaving 17 bases between the germline ends. The CDR3 has 16 amino acids. Germline V gene sequence: CDR1 SGHVS, CDR2 FQNEAQ. CDR3 nucleotide sequence: TGTGCCAGCAGCTCCCGGGAGCTAATGGGAAATCAGCCCCAGCATTTT. Its translation is CASSSRELMGNQPQHF.

V gene TRBV13 combines with J gene TRBJ2-1; TRBD1 matches at 7 bases. V dropped 1 base and J dropped 5; count of bases not matched to a gene: 11. Germline values: CDR1 PRHDT, CDR2 FYEKMQ (reference sequence). This CDR3 is 17 amino acids long. CDR3 sequence (DNA): TGTGCCAGCAGCTTAGATTTAGGGGGCCGAAGCAACAATGAGCAGTTCTTC. Protein sequence: CASSLDLGGRSNNEQFF.